Following are 32 T cell receptor beta chains from one sample sequenced in a study of blood T cell repertoires in COVID-19. Profiling relied on immunoSEQ multiplex PCR, and the TCRdb table lists in-frame clones only, not all of them. The data contain 250,000 or so clones, roughly 79% of them singletons. Sequencing input: peripheral blood. The source is a woman older than 75 with acute or convalescent COVID-19.

The rearrangement uses TRBV9 and TRBJ1-6; 7 bases fit TRBD1. Germline V gene data show CDR1 as SGDLS and CDR2 as YYNGEE. V dropped 3 bases and J dropped 7; count of bases not matched to a gene: 7. This CDR3 spans 15 amino acids. Written as DNA, the CDR3 is TGTGCCAGCAGCGCTCAGACAGGGTACAATTCACCCCTCCACTTT. The encoded protein is CASSAQTGYNSPLHF.

The chain combines TRBV5-1 with TRBJ2-5; D is uncertain. CDR1 is SGHRS, CDR2 YFSETQ, per germline. V lost 4 bases and J lost 0, with 13 bases in between. This CDR3 region has 15 residues. As DNA, the CDR3 is TGCGCCAGCAGCACCGACACGTGGTACCAAGAGACCCAGTACTTC. It encodes CASSTDTWYQETQYF.

The chain's CDR3 is CASMFLGGNTGELFF. The CDR3 nucleotides are TGTGCCAGCATGTTCTTGGGGGGTAACACCGGGGAGCTGTTTTTT. The V and J genes are TRBV2 and TRBJ2-2; TRBD2 is a possible D gene (6 bases). The CDR3 sequence is 15 residues long. Trimming removed 7 bases at V and 2 bases at J, with 14 bases between. CDR1 and CDR2 (germline): SNHLY, FYNNEI.

The chain recombines TRBV9 with TRBJ2-2, with D possibly matching TRBD2 (5 bases). CDR1 is SGDLS, CDR2 YYNGEE, per germline. The CDR3 sequence is 17 residues long. The germline V and J ends were trimmed by 3 bases and 4 bases, with 19 bases remaining between them. The CDR3: CASSADPGSRGTGELFF. DNA of the CDR3: TGTGCCAGCAGCGCGGACCCCGGGTCCCGGGGCACCGGGGAGCTGTTTTTT.

J is TRBJ2-7 and V is TRBV6-4, with 8 nucleotides matching TRBD1. V lost 2 bases to trimming and J lost 6 bases; unmatched junction nucleotides: 12. This CDR3 region has 16 residues. CDR1 is MRHNA, CDR2 SNTAGT, per germline. CDR3 DNA: TGTGCCAGCAGTGACCCGCCGGACAGGGCTTCCCTCGAGCAGTACTTC. The encoded protein is CASSDPPDRASLEQYF.

The genes are TRBV13 and TRBJ2-1; D is undetermined. Germline values: CDR1 PRHDT, CDR2 FYEKMQ (reference sequence). The CDR3 runs 16 residues. Deletions cut 1 base from V and 6 bases from J, with 16 bases between. The CDR3 sequence is CASSLVVPPLSNEQFF. For the CDR3, the DNA is TGTGCCAGCAGCTTAGTTGTCCCGCCCCTATCCAATGAGCAGTTCTTC.

The chain uses TRBV18 and TRBJ2-2, with TRBD1 as a possible D gene (6 bases). V gave up 5 bases and J gave up 6 bases, with 13 bases separating them. The CDR3 has 14 residues. The germline CDR1 and CDR2 sequences are KGHSH and LQKENI. Here the CDR3 DNA reads TGTGCCAGCTCAGCGGACAGCTGGTCCGGGGAGCTGTTTTTT. Its translation: CASSADSWSGELFF.

The rearrangement links TRBV6-5 to TRBJ2-1; TRBD2 matches at 14 bases. V shed 4 bases, J shed 4 bases, and the junction held 3 bases outside the gene matches. CDR3 length: 16 amino acids. The germline CDR1 and CDR2 sequences are MNHEY and SVGAGI. The CDR3 here is CASSWRTSGRYNEQFF. The CDR3 DNA is TGTGCCAGCAGTTGGAGGACTAGCGGGAGGTACAATGAGCAGTTCTTC.

The rearrangement joins TRBV4-2 to TRBJ2-3; D gene unclear. The CDR3 totals 14 residues. V was cut by 0 bases and J by 2 bases, with 6 bases left in between. Germline CDR1 LGHNA, CDR2 YNFKEQ. CDR3 nucleotides: TGTGCCAGCAGCCAAGAGACTTCCACAGATACGCAGTATTTT. It encodes CASSQETSTDTQYF.

In its sample, this clone was seen a few times. The V gene is TRBV7-2, the J gene TRBJ2-1; 8 nucleotides align to TRBD2. Trimming at V came to 5 bases and at J to 2 bases, leaving 11 bases not matched to a gene. CDR3 length: 17 amino acids. Germline lookup yields CDR1 SGHTA and CDR2 FQGNSA. CDR3 sequence (DNA): TGTGCCAGCAGCACACTGGGTAGCGGGACTCCCTACAATGAGCAGTTCTTC. Amino acid sequence: CASSTLGSGTPYNEQFF. The full variable domain, with the rest looked up from reference TRBV7-2 and TRBJ2-1, is GAGVSQSPSNKVTEKGKDVELRCDPISGHTALYWYRQSLGQGLEFLIYFQGNSAPDKSGLPSDRFSAERTGGSVSTLTIQRTQQEDSAVYLCASSTLGSGTPYNEQFFGPGTRLTVL.

The chain employs TRBV10-3 and TRBJ2-1; no definite D call. The CDR3 length is 11 residues. Trimming took 10 bases from V and 12 from J, leaving 16 bases between them. Germline assignment: CDR1 ENHRY and CDR2 SYGVKD. The DNA for the CDR3 is TGTGCCACCGAGGTTGGTGAAAGGCAGTTCTTC. This gives the protein CATEVGERQFF.

J is TRBJ2-1 and V is TRBV5-4; weak D call: TRBD2 (5 bases). The V gene's germline CDR1 is SGHNT and CDR2 YYREEE (reference sequence). The CDR3 consists of 15 residues. Trimming cost V 0 bases and J 5 bases, with 12 bases left between them. The CDR3 protein is CASSLDFSVNNEQFF. CDR3 DNA sequence: TGTGCCAGCAGCTTGGATTTTAGCGTCAACAATGAGCAGTTCTTC.

This clone was seen more than once but under ten times. The chain has TRBV6-6 and TRBJ2-7; perhaps TRBD1 as D (6 bases). CDR3 size: 15 residues. Trimming cost V 5 bases and J 2 bases, with 16 bases left between them. Germline V gene lookup returns CDR1 MNHNY and CDR2 SVGAGI (reference sequence). The CDR3 protein is CASSDTGTPPYEQYF. The CDR3 DNA follows: TGTGCCAGCAGTGACACCGGGACACCACCCTACGAGCAGTACTTC.

The chain couples TRBV5-1 to TRBJ1-1, with 7 nucleotides matching TRBD1. The CDR3 extends over 12 amino acids. After removal of 6 bases from V and 8 bases from J, the junction contained 7 bases not matched to a gene. Germline CDR1 and CDR2: SGHRS and YFSETQ. The CDR3 sequence: CASNIDREEAFF. CDR3 coding DNA: TGCGCCAGCAACATAGACAGGGAGGAAGCTTTCTTT.

This clone was recorded a few times. The rearrangement links TRBV5-6 to TRBJ1-2, with D uncertain. V was shortened by 0 bases and J by 8 bases, with 8 bases between the two germline ends. This CDR3 is 12 amino acids long. Germline V gene data show CDR1 as SGHDT and CDR2 as YYEEEE. CDR3 loop: CASSLGSRGYTF. The CDR3 DNA is TGTGCCAGCAGCTTGGGAAGCCGCGGCTACACCTTC.

This chain links TRBV9 with TRBJ1-4; D is ambiguous. Trimming took 7 bases from V and 6 from J, leaving 10 bases between them. This CDR3 contains 12 residues. Germline V CDR1 and CDR2: SGDLS, YYNGEE. CDR3 sequence: CASSRRDEKLFF. The CDR3, as DNA: TGTGCCAGCTCCCGGCGGGATGAAAAACTGTTTTTT.

This clone was found once. This chain links TRBV4-3 with TRBJ2-2; possible D gene TRBD2, 6 bases. The germline V and J ends were trimmed by 0 bases and 3 bases, with 11 bases remaining between them. Germline V CDR1 and CDR2: LGHNA, YSLEER. The CDR3 loop spans 16 amino acids. CDR3 sequence: CASSQDRGYDTGELFF. In DNA, the CDR3 is TGCGCCAGCAGCCAAGATCGGGGGTATGACACCGGGGAGCTGTTTTTT.

The genes are TRBV27 and TRBJ1-2; 8 positions agree with TRBD1. The CDR3 length is 15 residues. After removal of 6 bases from V and 6 bases from J, the junction contained 12 bases not matched to a gene. Germline V lookup: CDR1 MNHEY, CDR2 SMNVEV (reference sequence). CDR3 nucleotide sequence: TGTGCCAGCAGCAATCTAAGGACAGGGTACCATGGCTACACCTTC. It is translated as CASSNLRTGYHGYTF.

This sequence joins TRBV15 and TRBJ1-4, with 11 bases fitting TRBD1. The CDR3 covers 16 residues. Germline lookup yields CDR1 LNHNV and CDR2 YYDKDF (reference sequence). V lost 3 bases and J lost 8; bases outside the gene matches: 8. CDR3: CATSRRGDRGGEKLFF. The CDR3 nucleotides are TGTGCCACCAGCAGGCGCGGGGACAGGGGGGGCGAAAAACTGTTTTTT.

This chain connects TRBV5-6 to TRBJ2-2; no clear D gene. Looked up from germline, CDR1 is SGHDT and CDR2 is YYEEEE. This CDR3 spans 14 amino acids. V was cut by 2 bases and J by 2 bases, with 7 bases left in between. DNA of the CDR3: TGTGCCAGCAGCTTAGCAGGAAACACCGGGGAGCTGTTTTTT. Its translation is CASSLAGNTGELFF.

This sequence joins TRBV4-1 and TRBJ1-3, with D possibly being TRBD1 (6 bases). Trimming took 1 base from V and 4 from J, leaving 8 bases between them. Per the germline V gene, CDR1 is MGHRA and CDR2 is YSYEKL. The CDR3 spans 14 residues. The CDR3 is CASSQVGTGNTIYF. CDR3 DNA: TGCGCCAGCAGCCAAGTAGGGACAGGAAACACCATATATTTT.

The J gene is TRBJ1-1, the V gene TRBV20-1, with a possible D match to TRBD1 (5 bases). V was clipped by 6 bases and J by 5 bases, with 10 bases between them. CDR3 length: 11 amino acids. Germline V gives CDR1 DFQATT, CDR2 SNEGSKA (reference sequence). CDR3 sequence (DNA): TGCAGTGCGTCAGGGAGGACTGAAGCTTTCTTT. Encoded protein: CSASGRTEAFF.

This clone is a singleton in its sample. The chain couples TRBV7-8 to TRBJ2-5; TRBD2 matches at 11 bases. The J segment lost 4 bases and the V segment lost 7 bases, leaving 8 bases of the junction unmatched. The CDR3 sequence is 15 residues long. Germline values: CDR1 SGHVS, CDR2 FQNEAQ. In DNA, the CDR3 is TGTGCCAGCAAGATATCTAGCGGGGGGTTAGAGACCCAGTACTTC. It translates to CASKISSGGLETQYF.

This clone was seen a few times. This sequence joins TRBV23-1 and TRBJ1-5, with D possibly matching TRBD1 (5 bases). TRBV23-1 is sorted into the ORF group, with uncertain function. The ends were cut back, 3 bases at V and 3 bases at J, with 21 bases in the middle. The CDR3 spans 18 residues. In nucleotides, the CDR3 is TGCGCCAGCAGTCAGCCCTCTGGGGGGAGAATGAACAATCAGCCCCAGCATTTT. As protein: CASSQPSGGRMNNQPQHF.

This chain links TRBV7-2 with TRBJ1-5; 7 bases are a match to TRBD1. The CDR3 is 14 residues long. The germline gives CDR1 SGHTA, CDR2 FQGNSA. With V trimmed by 1 base and J by 5 bases, 2 bases remained unmatched. For the CDR3, the DNA is TGTGCCAGCAGCTTAGTACAGGGGTATCAGCCCCAGCATTTT. This translates into CASSLVQGYQPQHF.

The V gene is TRBV7-3, the J gene TRBJ1-1; TRBD1 might be the D (6 bases). The CDR3 has 15 amino acids. Between the trimmed V and J ends, which lost 5 bases and 1 base, there was a span of 14 bases. Germline V gene lookup returns CDR1 SGHTA and CDR2 FQGTGA. The CDR3 sequence is CASSLHTTGNTEAFF. The CDR3 coding sequence is TGTGCCAGCAGCCTACACACGACAGGGAACACTGAAGCTTTCTTT.

The chain is built from TRBV6-5 and TRBJ1-3; D call uncertain. Deletions cut 8 bases from V and 0 bases from J, with 8 bases between. Germline V gene data show CDR1 as MNHEY and CDR2 as SVGAGI. The CDR3 runs to 13 residues. The CDR3 DNA reads as TGTGCCAGCCACCGGGTCTCTGGAAACACCATATATTTT. Encoded protein: CASHRVSGNTIYF.

The chain recombines TRBV7-6 with TRBJ2-1; 7 bases are shared with TRBD1. The CDR3 totals 14 residues. Germline values: CDR1 SGHVS, CDR2 FNYEAQ. J gave up 3 bases and V 4 bases, and 3 bases lay outside the gene matches. The CDR3 DNA is TGTGCCAGCAGCTCGACAGGGTACTACAATGAGCAGTTCTTC. It codes for CASSSTGYYNEQFF.

The chain employs TRBV6-5 and TRBJ1-3; 7 nucleotides line up with TRBD1. The J segment lost 2 bases and the V segment lost 4 bases, leaving 2 bases of the junction unmatched. The germline CDR1 and CDR2 sequences are MNHEY and SVGAGI. There are 14 residues in the CDR3. The CDR3: CASSLQGPGNTIYF. The CDR3 DNA follows: TGTGCCAGCAGTTTACAGGGGCCTGGAAACACCATATATTTT.

This sequence joins TRBV6-2 or TRBV6-3 and TRBJ1-4; unclear D gene. The CDR3 length is 13 residues. The ends were cut back, 2 bases at V and 7 bases at J, with 8 bases in the middle. Germline CDR1 reads MNHEY; CDR2 reads SVGEGT. The CDR3 region has the DNA TGTGCCAGCAGTTACAGAGGGCCTGAAAAACTGTTTTTT. This encodes CASSYRGPEKLFF.

This rearrangement joins TRBV28 to TRBJ1-2; the match to TRBD1 covers 9 bases. Germline trimming cut 3 bases from V and 4 bases from J; bases unmatched to any gene: 3. Germline values: CDR1 MDHEN, CDR2 SYDVKM. This CDR3 has 14 amino acids. The CDR3 bases are TGTGCCAGCAGTTTGGGGGGACAGGGCTATGGCTACACCTTC. Its protein product is CASSLGGQGYGYTF.

This chain uses TRBV6-2 or TRBV6-3 with TRBJ1-2; 9 nucleotides line up with TRBD1. V dropped 0 bases and J dropped 8; count of bases not matched to a gene: 4. CDR1 is MNHEY and CDR2 is SVGEGT in the germline V gene. The CDR3 runs 14 residues. The CDR3 is CASSYSNRGRGYTF. DNA of the CDR3: TGTGCCAGCAGTTACTCGAACAGGGGGCGCGGCTACACCTTC.